This T cell receptor beta chain is drawn from a study of blood T cell repertoires in COVID-19. The overall study: Collection of acute and convalescent COVID-19 samples took place in the United States, Italy and Spain. T cells, B-cell-depleted T cells, or PBMCs supplied cDNA or gDNA.

Under the authors' procedure: Amplified reference gene primers provided the basis for estimating nucleated cell counts. The method was immunoSEQ multiplex PCR; TCRdb's version includes in-frame clones alone and lacks a portion of them. That table is the source of V, J and clone size, and D and trimming were worked out from the DNA. Among 100,000 to 150,000 clones listed, approximately 87% were seen once. The sequence derives from a man in his sixties or seventies with active COVID-19. Sequencing was performed on peripheral blood.

CDR3 sequence (DNA): TGTGCCAGCAGCTTAGTTCCCGTATACAATGAGCAGTTCTTC. Encoded protein: CASSLVPVYNEQFF. The chain links TRBV7-2 to TRBJ2-1; unclear D gene. V was cut by 1 base and J by 4 bases, with 8 bases left in between. CDR3 length: 14 residues. Per the germline V gene, CDR1 is SGHTA and CDR2 is FQGNSA. Full variable domain (missing parts from reference TRBV7-2 and TRBJ2-1): GAGVSQSPSNKVTEKGKDVELRCDPISGHTALYWYRQSLGQGLEFLIYFQGNSAPDKSGLPSDRFSAERTGGSVSTLTIQRTQQEDSAVYLCASSLVPVYNEQFFGPGTRLTVL.